This T cell receptor (beta chain) was captured in a study of cytomegalovirus exposure and HLA in healthy donors. Germline CDR1 reads SGHRS; CDR2 reads YFSETQ. CDR3 size: 14 residues. Trimming stripped 0 bases from V and 8 bases from J, with 11 bases between. General study findings and limits: After further analysis at a later stage, 16,951 TCR beta sequences were associated with HLA alleles at 0.05 false discovery rate.

This PCR relied on a set of 60 Vbeta primers and 13 Jbeta primers. Profiled with immunoSEQ multiplex PCR; TCRdb holds only in-frame clones, not every one. Its table lists 200,000 to 250,000 clones. Of note for this clone: No antigen is known for it.

The V and J genes are TRBV5-1 and TRBJ1-4; possibly TRBD1 for D (5 bases). The sequence was obtained from a girl aged 2 to 9 in good health and CMV-seropositive. The sample taken for sequencing was PBMCs. CDR3 protein: CASSLAGGREKLFF. The DNA of the CDR3 is TGCGCCAGCAGCTTGGCCGGGGGTCGAGAAAAACTGTTTTTT.